Listed below are T cell receptor beta chains from one sample, sequenced in a study of tumor and adjacent non-tumor tissue in lung cancer. TCRdb passed the multiplex PCR reads through MiXCR, listing each CDR3 protein once. The sample consists of 100,000 to 150,000 distinct CDR3 sequences, roughly 67% of them appearing once. Material: lung tumor tissue. Receptor source: a man younger than 40 with non-small cell lung cancer. Each CDR3 is given with its conserved first and last residue. Fields, in order: CDR3 length, V gene, J gene, CDR3 protein.

cdr3_length: 15
v_call: TRBV11-2
j_call: TRBJ2-2
cdr3_aa: CASRHSVGNTGELFF

cdr3_length: 14
v_call: TRBV11-2
j_call: TRBJ2-7
cdr3_aa: CASSKGQTLYEQYF

cdr3_length: 13
v_call: TRBV16
j_call: TRBJ1-2
cdr3_aa: CVSSRTGNYRYTF

cdr3_length: 15
v_call: TRBV11-2
j_call: TRBJ2-1
cdr3_aa: CASSRTSGGSNEQFF

cdr3_length: 15
v_call: TRBV6-5
j_call: TRBJ1-1
cdr3_aa: CAGSYSRPSSPEAFF

cdr3_length: 13
v_call: TRBV29-1
j_call: TRBJ1-1
cdr3_aa: CSVTRGMNTEALF

cdr3_length: 14
v_call: TRBV6-5
j_call: TRBJ2-7
cdr3_aa: CASSYGRSPNEQYF

cdr3_length: 12
v_call: TRBV6-1
j_call: TRBJ2-5
cdr3_aa: CVSSEQRETQYF

cdr3_length: 14
v_call: TRBV11-3
j_call: TRBJ1-4
cdr3_aa: CASSTVPPNEKLFF

cdr3_length: 15
v_call: TRBV12-3/TRBV12-4
j_call: TRBJ2-2
cdr3_aa: CASSLWDTNTGELIF

cdr3_length: 16
v_call: TRBV24-1
j_call: TRBJ2-5
cdr3_aa: CATSDSPDRGHETQYF

cdr3_length: 15
v_call: TRBV20-1
j_call: TRBJ2-7
cdr3_aa: CSALRHEQGYYEQYF

cdr3_length: 16
v_call: TRBV11-2
j_call: TRBJ2-2
cdr3_aa: CASSDSVGGAGGELVF

cdr3_length: 15
v_call: TRBV7-9
j_call: TRBJ1-6
cdr3_aa: CASRLGGARNSPLHF

cdr3_length: 14
v_call: TRBV12-3/TRBV12-4
j_call: TRBJ2-7
cdr3_aa: CASRLVLPPYEQYF

cdr3_length: 15
v_call: TRBV24-1
j_call: TRBJ2-2
cdr3_aa: CTTSDLGGEAGELFF

cdr3_length: 14
v_call: TRBV4-1
j_call: TRBJ2-7
cdr3_aa: CASPSGRRSYEQYF

cdr3_length: 14
v_call: TRBV20-1
j_call: TRBJ1-1
cdr3_aa: CSARNRPRATEAFF

cdr3_length: 13
v_call: TRBV11-3
j_call: TRBJ2-1
cdr3_aa: CVSSPRSYNEQFF

cdr3_length: 14
v_call: TRBV5-4
j_call: TRBJ2-2
cdr3_aa: CASSLDQNTGELLF

cdr3_length: 15
v_call: TRBV4-1
j_call: TRBJ2-7
cdr3_aa: CASSRDPGASYEQYF

cdr3_length: 14
v_call: TRBV20-1
j_call: TRBJ1-2
cdr3_aa: CDPHRRGQQGGYTF

cdr3_length: 14
v_call: TRBV5-5
j_call: TRBJ2-1
cdr3_aa: CASSPGTGDYEQFF

cdr3_length: 14
v_call: TRBV29-1
j_call: TRBJ1-1
cdr3_aa: CSVGSWGTPFEAVF

cdr3_length: 13
v_call: TRBV29-1
j_call: TRBJ1-1
cdr3_aa: CSVAPDPNTEAFF

cdr3_length: 17
v_call: TRBV12-3/TRBV12-4
j_call: TRBJ1-6
cdr3_aa: CASSLSRPNRGRSPLHF

cdr3_length: 16
v_call: TRBV5-1
j_call: TRBJ2-3
cdr3_aa: CASSLVLAGGTDTQYF

cdr3_length: 14
v_call: TRBV6-5
j_call: TRBJ2-7
cdr3_aa: CASSYYRYSYEQYF

cdr3_length: 14
v_call: TRBV5-6
j_call: TRBJ2-7
cdr3_aa: CANSWGTETYEQYF

cdr3_length: 15
v_call: TRBV6-1
j_call: TRBJ2-5
cdr3_aa: CASSSTGTVKRPQYF

cdr3_length: 14
v_call: TRBV5-1
j_call: TRBJ2-1
cdr3_aa: CASSPRGPLNEQFF

cdr3_length: 14
v_call: TRBV11-2
j_call: TRBJ2-1
cdr3_aa: CDSNLERASNEQFF

cdr3_length: 14
v_call: TRBV7-8
j_call: TRBJ2-3
cdr3_aa: CASSLVGELGTQYF

cdr3_length: 10
v_call: TRBV20-1
j_call: TRBJ2-5
cdr3_aa: CSALWETQYF

cdr3_length: 13
v_call: TRBV2
j_call: TRBJ2-7
cdr3_aa: CASGETFSYEQYF

cdr3_length: 20
v_call: TRBV11-2
j_call: TRBJ2-6
cdr3_aa: CASSMGLAGGGSSGANVLTF